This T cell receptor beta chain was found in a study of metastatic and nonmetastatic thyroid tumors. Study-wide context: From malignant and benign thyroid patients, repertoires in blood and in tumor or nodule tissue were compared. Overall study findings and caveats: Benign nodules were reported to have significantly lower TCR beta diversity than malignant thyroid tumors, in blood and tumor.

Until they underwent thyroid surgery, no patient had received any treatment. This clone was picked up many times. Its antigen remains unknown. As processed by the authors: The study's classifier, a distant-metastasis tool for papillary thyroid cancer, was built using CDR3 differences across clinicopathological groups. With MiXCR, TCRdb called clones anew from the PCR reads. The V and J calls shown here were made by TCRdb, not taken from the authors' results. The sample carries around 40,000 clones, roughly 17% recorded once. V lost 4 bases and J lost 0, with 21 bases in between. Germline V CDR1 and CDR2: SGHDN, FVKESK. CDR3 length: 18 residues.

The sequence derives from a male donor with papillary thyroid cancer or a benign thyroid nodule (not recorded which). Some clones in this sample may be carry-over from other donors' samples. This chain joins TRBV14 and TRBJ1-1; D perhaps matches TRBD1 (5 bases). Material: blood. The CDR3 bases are TGTGCCAGCAGCCTCTATTTCTGGGGCAGCACTATGAACACTGAAGCTTTCTTT. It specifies CASSLYFWGSTMNTEAFF.